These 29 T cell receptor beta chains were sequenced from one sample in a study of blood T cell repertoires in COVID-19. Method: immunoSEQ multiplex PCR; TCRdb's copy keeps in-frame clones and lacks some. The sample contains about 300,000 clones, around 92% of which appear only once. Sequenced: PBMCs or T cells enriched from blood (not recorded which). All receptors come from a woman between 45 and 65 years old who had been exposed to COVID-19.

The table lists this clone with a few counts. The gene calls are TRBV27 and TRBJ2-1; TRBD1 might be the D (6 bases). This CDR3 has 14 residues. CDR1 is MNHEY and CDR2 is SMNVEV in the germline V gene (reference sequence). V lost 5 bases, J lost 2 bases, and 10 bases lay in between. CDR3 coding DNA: TGTGCCAGCAGTAAGGACAGAACCTACAATGAGCAGTTCTTC. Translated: CASSKDRTYNEQFF.

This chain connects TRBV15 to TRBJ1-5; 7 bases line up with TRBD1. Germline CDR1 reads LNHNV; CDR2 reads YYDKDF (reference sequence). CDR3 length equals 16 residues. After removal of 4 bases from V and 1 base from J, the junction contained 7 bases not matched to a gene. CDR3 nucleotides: TGTGCCACCAGCACGATAAGGGGGCAGAGCAATCAGCCCCAGCATTTT. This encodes CATSTIRGQSNQPQHF. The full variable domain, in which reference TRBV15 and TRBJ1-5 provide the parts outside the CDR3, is DAMVIQNPRYQVTQFGKPVTLSCSQTLNHNVMYWYQQKSSQAPKLLFHYYDKDFNNEADTPDNFQSRRPNTSFCFLDIRSPGLGDTAMYLCATSTIRGQSNQPQHFGDGTRLSIL.

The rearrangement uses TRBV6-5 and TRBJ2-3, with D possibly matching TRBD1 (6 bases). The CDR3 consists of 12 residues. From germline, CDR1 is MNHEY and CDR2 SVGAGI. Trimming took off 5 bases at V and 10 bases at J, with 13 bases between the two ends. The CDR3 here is CASSQQGSAQYF. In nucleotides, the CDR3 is TGTGCCAGCAGTCAACAGGGTTCGGCGCAGTATTTT.

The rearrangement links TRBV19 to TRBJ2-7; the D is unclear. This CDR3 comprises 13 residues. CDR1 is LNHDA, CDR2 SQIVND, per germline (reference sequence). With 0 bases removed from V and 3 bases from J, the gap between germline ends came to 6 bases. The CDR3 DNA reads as TGTGCCAGTAGTATAGATCTCGTCTACGAGCAGTACTTC. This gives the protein CASSIDLVYEQYF.

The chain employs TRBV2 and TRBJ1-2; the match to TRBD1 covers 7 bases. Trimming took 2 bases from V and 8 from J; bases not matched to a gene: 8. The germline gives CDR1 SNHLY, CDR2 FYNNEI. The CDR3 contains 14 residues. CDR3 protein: CASSETPTGSGYTF. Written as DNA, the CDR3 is TGTGCCAGCAGTGAAACCCCGACAGGGTCCGGCTACACCTTC.

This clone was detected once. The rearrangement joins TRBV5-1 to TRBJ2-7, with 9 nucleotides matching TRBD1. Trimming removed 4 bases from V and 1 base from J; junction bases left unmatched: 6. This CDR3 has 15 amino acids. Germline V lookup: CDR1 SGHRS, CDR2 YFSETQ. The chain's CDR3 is CASSRGTGISYEQYF. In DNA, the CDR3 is TGCGCCAGCAGCCGCGGGACAGGGATATCCTACGAGCAGTACTTC. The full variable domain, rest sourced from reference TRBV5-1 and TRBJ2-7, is KAGVTQTPRYLIKTRGQQVTLSCSPISGHRSVSWYQQTPGQGLQFLFEYFSETQRNKGNFPGRFSGRQFSNSRSEMNVSTLELGDSALYLCASSRGTGISYEQYFGPGTRLTVT.

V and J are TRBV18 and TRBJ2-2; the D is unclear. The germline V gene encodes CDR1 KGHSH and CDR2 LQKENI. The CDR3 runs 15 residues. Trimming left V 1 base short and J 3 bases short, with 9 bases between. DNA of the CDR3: TGTGCCAGCTCACCACTTGCAGGTGACACCGGGGAGCTGTTTTTT. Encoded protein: CASSPLAGDTGELFF.

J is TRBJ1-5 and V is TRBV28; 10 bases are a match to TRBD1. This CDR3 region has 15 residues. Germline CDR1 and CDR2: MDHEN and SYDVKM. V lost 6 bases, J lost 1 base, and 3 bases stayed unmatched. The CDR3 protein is CASSWDRGSNQPQHF. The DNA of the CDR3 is TGTGCCAGCAGCTGGGACAGGGGAAGCAATCAGCCCCAGCATTTT.

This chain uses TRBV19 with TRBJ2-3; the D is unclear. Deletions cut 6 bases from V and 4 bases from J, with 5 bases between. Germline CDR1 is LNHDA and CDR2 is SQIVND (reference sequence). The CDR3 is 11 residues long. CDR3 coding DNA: TGTGCCAGTAGCGCGGCAGATACGCAGTATTTT. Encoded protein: CASSAADTQYF.

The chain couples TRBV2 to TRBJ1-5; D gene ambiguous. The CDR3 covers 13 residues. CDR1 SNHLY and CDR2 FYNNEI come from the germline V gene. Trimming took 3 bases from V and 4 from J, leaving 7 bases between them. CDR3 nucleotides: TGTGCCAGCAGTGAGGAGGGAAATCAGCCCCAGCATTTT. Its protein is CASSEEGNQPQHF.

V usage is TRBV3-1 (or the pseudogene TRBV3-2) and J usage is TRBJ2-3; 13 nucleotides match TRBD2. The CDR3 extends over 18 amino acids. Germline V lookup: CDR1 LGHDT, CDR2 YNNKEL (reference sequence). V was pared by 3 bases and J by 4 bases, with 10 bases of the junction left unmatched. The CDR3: CASSQSTLAGGPADTQYF. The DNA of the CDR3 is TGTGCCAGCAGCCAGTCGACACTAGCGGGGGGGCCAGCAGATACGCAGTATTTT.

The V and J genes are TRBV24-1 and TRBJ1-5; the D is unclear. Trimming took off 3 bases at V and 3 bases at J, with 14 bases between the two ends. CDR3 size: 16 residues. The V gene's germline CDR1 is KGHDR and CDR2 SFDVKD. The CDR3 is CATSDGRGWDNQPQHF. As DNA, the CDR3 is TGTGCCACCAGTGATGGTAGAGGGTGGGACAATCAGCCCCAGCATTTT.

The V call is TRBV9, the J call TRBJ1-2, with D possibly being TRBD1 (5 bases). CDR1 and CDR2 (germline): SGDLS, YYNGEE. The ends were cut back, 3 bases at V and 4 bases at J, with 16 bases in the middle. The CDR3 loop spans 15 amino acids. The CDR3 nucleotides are TGTGCCAGCAGCGATACATCAGGGCGCGCCTATGGCTACACCTTC. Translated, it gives CASSDTSGRAYGYTF.

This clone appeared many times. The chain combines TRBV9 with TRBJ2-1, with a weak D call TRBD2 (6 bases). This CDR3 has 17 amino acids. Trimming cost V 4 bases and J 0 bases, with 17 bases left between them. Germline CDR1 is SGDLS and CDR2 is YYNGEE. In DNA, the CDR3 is TGTGCCAGCAGCCCCCCTGCGGGGTCGGGCTCCTACAATGAGCAGTTCTTC. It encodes CASSPPAGSGSYNEQFF.

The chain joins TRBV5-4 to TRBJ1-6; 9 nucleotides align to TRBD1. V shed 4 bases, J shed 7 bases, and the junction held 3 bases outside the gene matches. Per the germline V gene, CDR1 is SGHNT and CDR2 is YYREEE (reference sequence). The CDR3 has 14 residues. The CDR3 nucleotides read TGTGCCAGCAGCAGGACAGGGGAGAATTCACCCCTCCACTTT. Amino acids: CASSRTGENSPLHF.

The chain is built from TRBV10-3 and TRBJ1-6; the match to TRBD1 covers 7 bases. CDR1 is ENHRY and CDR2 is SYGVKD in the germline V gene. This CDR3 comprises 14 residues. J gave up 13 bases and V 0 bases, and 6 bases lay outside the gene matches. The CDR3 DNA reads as TGTGCCATCAGTGAGTCGACAGGGAGTTCGCCCCTCCACTTT. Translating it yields CAISESTGSSPLHF.

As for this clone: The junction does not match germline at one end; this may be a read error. The CDR3 bases are TGTGCTAGCAGCTTTACAGGGGGCGGGGAGCAGTACTTC. Translation gives CASSFTGGGEQYF. This sequence joins TRBV7-7 and TRBJ2-7, with 9 bases aligning to TRBD1. The CDR3 has 13 amino acids. Germline V gene lookup returns CDR1 SSHAT and CDR2 FNYEAQ (reference sequence). The full variable domain, in which reference TRBV7-7 and TRBJ2-7 provide the parts outside the CDR3, is GAGVSQSPRYKVTKRGQDVTLRCDPISSHATLYWYQQALGQGPEFLTYFNYEAQPDKSGLPSDRFSAERPEGSISTLTIQRTEQRDSAMYRCASSFTGGGEQYFGPGTRLTVT.

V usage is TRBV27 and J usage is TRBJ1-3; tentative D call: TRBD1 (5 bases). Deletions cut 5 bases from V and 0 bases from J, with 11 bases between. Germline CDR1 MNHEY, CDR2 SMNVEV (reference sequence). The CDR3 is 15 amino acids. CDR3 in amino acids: CASSPGVLSGNTIYF. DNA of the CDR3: TGTGCCAGCAGTCCGGGGGTCCTCTCTGGAAACACCATATATTTT.

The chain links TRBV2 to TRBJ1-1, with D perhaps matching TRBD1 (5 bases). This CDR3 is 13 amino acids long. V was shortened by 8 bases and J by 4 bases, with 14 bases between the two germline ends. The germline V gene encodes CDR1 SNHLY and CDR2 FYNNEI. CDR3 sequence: CASLLGGVTEAFF. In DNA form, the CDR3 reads TGTGCCAGCTTGCTTGGAGGGGTCACTGAAGCTTTCTTT.

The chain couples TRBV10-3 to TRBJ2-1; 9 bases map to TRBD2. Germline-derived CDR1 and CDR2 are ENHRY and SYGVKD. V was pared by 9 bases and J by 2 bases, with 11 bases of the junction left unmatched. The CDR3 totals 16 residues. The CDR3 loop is CAITPSGGTTYNEQFF. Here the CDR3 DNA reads TGTGCCATAACGCCAAGCGGGGGGACGACCTACAATGAGCAGTTCTTC.

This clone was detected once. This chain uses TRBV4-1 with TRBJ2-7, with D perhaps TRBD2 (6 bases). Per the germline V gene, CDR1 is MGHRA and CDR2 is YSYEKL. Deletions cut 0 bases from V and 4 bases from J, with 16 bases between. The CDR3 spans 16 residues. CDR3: CASSQEGGAPFYEQYF. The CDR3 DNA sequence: TGCGCCAGCAGCCAAGAGGGCGGGGCACCGTTTTACGAGCAGTACTTC.

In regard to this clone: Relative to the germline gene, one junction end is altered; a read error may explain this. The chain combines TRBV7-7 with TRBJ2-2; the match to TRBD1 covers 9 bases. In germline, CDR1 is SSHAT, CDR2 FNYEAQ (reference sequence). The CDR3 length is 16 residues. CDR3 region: CASSPWTGAGPGELFF. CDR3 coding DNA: TGTGCTAGCAGCCCTTGGACAGGGGCGGGTCCCGGGGAGCTGTTTTTT.

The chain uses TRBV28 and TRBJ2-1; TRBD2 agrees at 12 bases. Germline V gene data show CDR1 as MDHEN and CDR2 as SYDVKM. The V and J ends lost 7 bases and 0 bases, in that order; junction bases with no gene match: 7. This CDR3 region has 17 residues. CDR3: CASKGLAGLSSYNEQFF. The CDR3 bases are TGTGCCAGCAAGGGACTAGCGGGCCTGAGCTCCTACAATGAGCAGTTCTTC.

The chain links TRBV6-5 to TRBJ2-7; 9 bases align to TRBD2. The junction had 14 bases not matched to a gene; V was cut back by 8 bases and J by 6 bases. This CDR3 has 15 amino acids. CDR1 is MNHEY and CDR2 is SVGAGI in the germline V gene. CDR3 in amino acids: CASYYAAGGAGEQYF. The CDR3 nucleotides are TGTGCCAGCTACTATGCTGCGGGAGGGGCCGGCGAGCAGTACTTC.

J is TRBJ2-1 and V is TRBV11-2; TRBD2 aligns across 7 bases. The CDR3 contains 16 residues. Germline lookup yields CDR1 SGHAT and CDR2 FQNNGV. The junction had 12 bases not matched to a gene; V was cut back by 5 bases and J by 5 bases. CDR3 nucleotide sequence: TGTGCCAGCAGCCCGAACGCCGGGGGAGGGCACAATGAGCAGTTCTTC. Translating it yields CASSPNAGGGHNEQFF.

The CDR3 is CASSFYRTDTQYF. The CDR3 nucleotides read TGTGCCAGCAGCTTTTACAGAACAGATACGCAGTATTTT. The V and J genes are TRBV5-4 and TRBJ2-3; D not certain. CDR1 and CDR2 from the germline V gene are SGHNT and YYREEE (reference sequence). The CDR3 has 13 amino acids. The V gene lost 2 bases and the J gene lost 3 bases, with 7 bases spanning the gap.

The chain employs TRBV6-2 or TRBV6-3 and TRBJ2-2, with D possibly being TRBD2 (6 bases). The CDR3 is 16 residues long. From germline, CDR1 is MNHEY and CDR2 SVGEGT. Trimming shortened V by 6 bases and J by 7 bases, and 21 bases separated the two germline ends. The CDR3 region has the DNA TGTGCCAGCAGCCACATGTACGGGGGTGGCGGCGGGGAGCTGTTTTTT. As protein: CASSHMYGGGGGELFF.

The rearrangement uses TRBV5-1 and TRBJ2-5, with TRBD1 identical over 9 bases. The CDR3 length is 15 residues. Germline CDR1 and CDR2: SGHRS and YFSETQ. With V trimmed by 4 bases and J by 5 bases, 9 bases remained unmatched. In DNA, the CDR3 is TGCGCCAGCAGCGCTGGGACAGGGCGTGGGGAGACCCAGTACTTC. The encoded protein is CASSAGTGRGETQYF.

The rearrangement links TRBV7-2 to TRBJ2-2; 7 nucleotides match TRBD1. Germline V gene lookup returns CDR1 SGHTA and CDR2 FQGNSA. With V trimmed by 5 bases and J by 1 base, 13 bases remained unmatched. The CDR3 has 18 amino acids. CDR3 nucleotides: TGTGCCAGCAGCCGTAAGACCGGGACAGTAAAGAACACCGGGGAGCTGTTTTTT. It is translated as CASSRKTGTVKNTGELFF.